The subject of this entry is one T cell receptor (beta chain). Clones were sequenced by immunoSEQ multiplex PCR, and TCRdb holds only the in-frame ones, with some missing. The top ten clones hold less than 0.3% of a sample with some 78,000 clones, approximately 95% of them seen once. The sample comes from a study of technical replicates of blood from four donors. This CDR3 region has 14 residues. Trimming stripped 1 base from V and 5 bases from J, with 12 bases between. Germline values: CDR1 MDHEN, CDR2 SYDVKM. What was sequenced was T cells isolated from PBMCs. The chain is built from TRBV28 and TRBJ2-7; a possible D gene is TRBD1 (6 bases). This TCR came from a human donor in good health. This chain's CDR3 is CASSLSHRADEQYF. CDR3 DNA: TGTGCCAGCAGTTTATCCCACAGGGCCGACGAGCAGTACTTC. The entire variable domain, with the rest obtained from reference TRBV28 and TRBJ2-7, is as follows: DVKVTQSSRYLVKRTGEKVFLECVQDMDHENMFWYRQDPGLGLRLIYFSYDVKMKEKGDIPEGYSVSREKKERFSLILESASTNQTSMYLCASSLSHRADEQYFGPGTRLTVT.